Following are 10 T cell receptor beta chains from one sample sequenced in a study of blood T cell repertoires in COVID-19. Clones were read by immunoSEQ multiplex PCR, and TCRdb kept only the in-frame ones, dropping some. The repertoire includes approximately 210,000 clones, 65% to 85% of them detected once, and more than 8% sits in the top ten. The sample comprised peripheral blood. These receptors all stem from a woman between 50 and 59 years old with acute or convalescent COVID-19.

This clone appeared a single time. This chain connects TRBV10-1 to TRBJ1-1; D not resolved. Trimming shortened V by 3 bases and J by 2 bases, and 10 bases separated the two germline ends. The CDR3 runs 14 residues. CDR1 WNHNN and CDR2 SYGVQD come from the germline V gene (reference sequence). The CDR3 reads CASSEPGYNTEAFF. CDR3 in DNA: TGCGCCAGCAGTGAACCGGGGTACAACACTGAAGCTTTCTTT.

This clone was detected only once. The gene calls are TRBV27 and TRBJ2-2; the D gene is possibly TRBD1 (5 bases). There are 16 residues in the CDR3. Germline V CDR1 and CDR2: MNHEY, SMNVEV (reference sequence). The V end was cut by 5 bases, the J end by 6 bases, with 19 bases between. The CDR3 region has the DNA TGTGCCAGCAGTCCCCAAGGGGCAGTGCCCCCCGGGGAGCTGTTTTTT. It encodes CASSPQGAVPPGELFF.

CDR3 nucleotide sequence: TGTGCCTGGACCGCTACAGGGTTGAACTATGGCTACACCTTC. The encoded protein is CAWTATGLNYGYTF. V and J are TRBV30 and TRBJ1-2; a possible D gene is TRBD1 (6 bases). The CDR3 has 14 amino acids. Deletions cut 4 bases from V and 2 bases from J, with 14 bases between. Germline V lookup: CDR1 GTSNPN, CDR2 SVGIG (reference sequence).

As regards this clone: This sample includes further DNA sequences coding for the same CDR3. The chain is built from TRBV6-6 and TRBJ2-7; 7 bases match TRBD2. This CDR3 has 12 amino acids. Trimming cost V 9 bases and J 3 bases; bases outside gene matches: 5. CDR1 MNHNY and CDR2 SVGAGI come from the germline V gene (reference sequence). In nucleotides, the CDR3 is TGTGCCAGTGGGGCGGGAGACTACGAGCAGTACTTC. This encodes CASGAGDYEQYF.

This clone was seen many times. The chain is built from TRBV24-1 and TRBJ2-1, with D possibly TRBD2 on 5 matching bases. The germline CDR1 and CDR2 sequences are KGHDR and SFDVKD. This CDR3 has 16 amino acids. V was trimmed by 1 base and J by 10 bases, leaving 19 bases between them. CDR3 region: CATSDFFGGSGREQFF. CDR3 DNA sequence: TGTGCCACCAGTGATTTCTTCGGCGGCTCTGGGAGAGAGCAGTTCTTC.

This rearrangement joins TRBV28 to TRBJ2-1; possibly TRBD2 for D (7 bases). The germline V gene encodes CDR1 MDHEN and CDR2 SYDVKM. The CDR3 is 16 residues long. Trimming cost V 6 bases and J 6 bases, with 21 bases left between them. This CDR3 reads CASSPPGGRGPNEQFF. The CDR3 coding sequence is TGTGCCAGCAGCCCGCCGGGGGGCAGGGGTCCCAATGAGCAGTTCTTC.

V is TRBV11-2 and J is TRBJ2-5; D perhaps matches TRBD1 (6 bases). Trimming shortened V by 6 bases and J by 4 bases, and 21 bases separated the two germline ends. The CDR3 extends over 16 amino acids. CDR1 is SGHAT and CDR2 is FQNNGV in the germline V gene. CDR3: CASSSRSTGRRETQYF. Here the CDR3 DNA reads TGTGCCAGCAGTTCCAGATCCACAGGGCGGCGAGAGACCCAGTACTTC.

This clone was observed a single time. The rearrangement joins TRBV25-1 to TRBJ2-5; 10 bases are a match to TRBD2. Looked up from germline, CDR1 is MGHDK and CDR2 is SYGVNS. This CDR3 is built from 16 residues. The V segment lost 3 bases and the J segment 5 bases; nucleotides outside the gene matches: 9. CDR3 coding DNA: TGTGCCAGCAGTGATCAGCGTCGGACTAGCGGTGAGACCCAGTACTTC. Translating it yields CASSDQRRTSGETQYF.

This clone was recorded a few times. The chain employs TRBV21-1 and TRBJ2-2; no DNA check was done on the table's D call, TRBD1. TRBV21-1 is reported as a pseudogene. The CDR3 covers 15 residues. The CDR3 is CASSSGTGVTGELFF. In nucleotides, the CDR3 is TGTGCCAGCAGCTCTGGGACAGGGGTCACCGGGGAGCTGTTTTTT.

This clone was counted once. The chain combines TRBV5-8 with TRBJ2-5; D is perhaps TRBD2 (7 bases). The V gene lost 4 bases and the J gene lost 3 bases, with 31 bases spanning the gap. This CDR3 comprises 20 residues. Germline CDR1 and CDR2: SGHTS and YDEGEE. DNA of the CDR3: TGTGCCAGCAGCAAAGACTATTTCGGCCGAGGGGGGGCTAGGGAAGAGACCCAGTACTTC. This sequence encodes CASSKDYFGRGGAREETQYF.